A selection of T cell receptor beta chains follows, all from one sample in a study of breast tumors, draining lymph nodes, adjacent tissues. One entry per CDR3 protein results from TCRdb running MiXCR on the multiplex PCR reads. In the table there are some 230,000 distinct CDR3 sequences, around 34% of which are singletons. The sample was axillary lymph node tissue. The receptor set was obtained from a female donor with breast cancer. Some clones in this sample may be carry-over from other donors' samples. Both conserved end residues are part of each CDR3. A D gene is named only where the DNA matches it firmly. Expanded clones get a size class; other rows say once, few or many, or leave the size out.

D gene,V gene,J gene,CDR3 length,clone size,CDR3 protein,CDR3 DNA
NA,TRBV20-1,TRBJ2-7,14,many,CSAEVTTSAYEQYF,TGCAGTGCCGAAGTGACCACCTCAGCCTACGAGCAGTACTTC
NA,TRBV29-1,TRBJ2-1,15,many,CRAITGAGDYNEQFF,TGCAGGGCCATAACCGGGGCAGGTGACTACAATGAGCAGTTCTTC
NA,TRBV9,TRBJ1-2,14,medium-sized,CASSVGWQGYGYTF,TGTGCCAGCAGCGTAGGATGGCAGGGATATGGCTACACCTTC
TRBD2,TRBV19,TRBJ2-5,15,few,CASRGTSGLQETQYF,TGTGCCAGTCGTGGGACTAGCGGGCTCCAAGAGACCCAGTACTTC
NA,TRBV3-1,TRBJ2-1,14,NA,CASSQDPGSNEQFF,TGTGCCAGCAGCCAAGACCCAGGGAGCAATGAGCAGTTCTTC
TRBD1,TRBV20-1,TRBJ1-4,15,NA,CSASSKRTGTLGLFF,TGCAGTGCTAGTTCCAAGAGGACAGGGACCTTAGGACTGTTTTTT
TRBD1,TRBV18,TRBJ1-5,15,NA,CASSPPTGGGQPQHF,TGTGCCAGCTCACCACCGACAGGGGGCGGTCAGCCCCAGCATTTT
NA,TRBV6-1,TRBJ1-2,13,NA,CASHGTRFYGYTF,TGTGCCAGCCATGGAACCCGCTTCTATGGCTACACCTTC
TRBD1,TRBV7-9,TRBJ1-2,15,many,CASSSGTGGYYGYPF,TGTGCCAGCAGCTCGGGGACAGGGGGATACTATGGCTACCCCTTC
NA,TRBV7-2,TRBJ2-2,16,many,CASSPTQNANTGELFF,TGTGCCAGCAGCCCAACACAGAACGCGAACACCGGGGAGCTGTTTTTT
NA,TRBV18,TRBJ2-1,15,NA,CASSPTGPTHNEQFF,TGTGCCAGCTCACCAACAGGACCTACTCACAATGAGCAGTTCTTC
NA,TRBV6-6,TRBJ2-5,14,NA,CASSHPWAAETQYF,TGTGCCAGCAGTCACCCGTGGGCCGCAGAGACCCAGTACTTC
TRBD1,TRBV3-1,TRBJ2-5,15,many,CASRSAGTGFETQYF,TGTGCCAGCAGATCAGCCGGGACAGGGTTTGAGACCCAGTACTTC
TRBD2,TRBV5-4,TRBJ2-1,14,NA,CASRLAGENNEQFF,TGTGCCAGCAGGCTAGCGGGAGAAAACAATGAGCAGTTCTTC
NA,TRBV20-1,TRBJ2-3,13,NA,CSASRDGTDTQYF,TGCAGTGCTAGCAGGGACGGCACAGATACGCAGTATTTT
NA,TRBV9,TRBJ2-2,16,many,CASSVRVAGVSGELFF,TGTGCCAGCAGCGTCCGAGTGGCGGGTGTGTCCGGGGAGCTGTTTTTT
NA,TRBV11-2,TRBJ2-7,11,many,CASSQGVEQYF,TGTGCCAGCAGCCAGGGAGTCGAGCAGTACTTC
NA,TRBV20-1,TRBJ2-3,11,NA,CSAFPYNEQYF,TGCAGTGCTTTCCCATACAATGAGCAGTATTTT
TRBD1,TRBV6-1,TRBJ1-1,13,NA,CASSVNRGEEAFF,TGTGCCAGCAGTGTCAACAGGGGGGAAGAAGCTTTCTTT
NA,TRBV6-6,TRBJ1-2,15,NA,CASSDFYGPRSGYTF,TGTGCCAGCAGTGATTTTTATGGTCCCAGGAGCGGCTACACCTTC
NA,TRBV10-3,TRBJ2-2,14,many,CAISEGRDTGELFF,TGTGCCATCAGTGAGGGCAGGGACACCGGGGAGCTGTTTTTT
NA,TRBV2,TRBJ1-5,15,NA,CASKEGGQGSQPQHF,TGTGCCAGCAAGGAGGGGGGGCAGGGAAGTCAGCCCCAGCATTTT
NA,TRBV6-1,TRBJ2-2,17,NA,CASSERWRIPNTGELFF,TGTGCCAGCAGTGAAAGGTGGAGGATTCCGAACACCGGGGAGCTGTTTTTT
TRBD1,TRBV7-9,TRBJ2-5,16,NA,CASSFAFPDRQETQYF,TGTGCCAGCAGCTTCGCGTTCCCGGACAGGCAAGAGACCCAGTACTTC
TRBD1,TRBV6-5,TRBJ1-6,18,many,CASSQNPLQGKHNSPLHF,TGTGCCAGCAGCCAGAACCCCCTACAGGGGAAACATAATTCACCCCTCCACTTT
TRBD1,TRBV6-2/TRBV6-3,TRBJ1-5,17,NA,CATDPAGTGGRNQPQHF,TGTGCCACCGATCCAGCCGGGACAGGGGGCAGGAATCAGCCCCAGCATTTT
NA,TRBV7-2,TRBJ1-2,15,few,CASSLGSRVHYGYPF,TGTGCCAGCAGCTTAGGGTCGAGGGTTCACTATGGCTACCCCTTC
TRBD1,TRBV20-1,TRBJ1-5,14,NA,CSARGRQGNQPQHF,TGCAGTGCTAGAGGGCGACAGGGTAACCAGCCCCAGCATTTT
NA,TRBV5-4,TRBJ2-1,17,NA,CASSSRGGAYSYNEQFF,TGTGCCAGCAGCTCGCGTGGGGGGGCTTATTCCTACAATGAGCAGTTCTTC
TRBD2,TRBV5-6,TRBJ2-6,17,many,CASSIPLTSPRANVLTF,TGTGCCAGCAGTATTCCCTTGACTAGCCCACGGGCCAACGTCCTGACTTTC
NA,TRBV20-1,TRBJ2-2,15,once,CSARPIGKNTGELFF,TGCAGTGCTAGGCCAATCGGAAAGAACACCGGGGAGCTGTTTTTT
NA,TRBV28,TRBJ1-3,16,few,CASSLLGALQGNTIYF,TGTGCCAGCAGTTTATTGGGGGCGCTCCAAGGAAACACCATATATTTT
NA,TRBV7-6,TRBJ2-5,13,many,CASSWGLAETQYF,TGTGCCAGCAGCTGGGGGTTGGCAGAGACCCAGTACTTC
TRBD1,TRBV18,TRBJ1-5,13,many,CASSLQGDQPQHF,TGTGCCAGTTCACTACAGGGGGATCAGCCCCAGCATTTT
TRBD2,TRBV20-1,TRBJ2-1,15,many,CSASLIAGARNEQFF,TGCAGTGCTAGTCTTATAGCGGGAGCAAGAAATGAGCAGTTCTTC
NA,TRBV28,TRBJ1-5,14,NA,CASSLSEGNQPQHF,TGTGCCAGCAGTTTATCAGAGGGCAATCAGCCCCAGCATTTT
NA,TRBV7-2,TRBJ1-1,14,NA,CASSTHPRNTEAFF,TGTGCCAGCAGTACTCACCCGAGGAACACTGAAGCTTTCTTT
NA,TRBV6-5,TRBJ2-2,16,many,CASSTPGGARTGELFF,TGTGCCAGCAGCACACCGGGGGGCGCGCGGACCGGGGAGCTGTTTTTT
NA,TRBV6-1,TRBJ1-5,15,NA,CASRPEASSNQPQHF,TGTGCCAGCCGTCCCGAGGCCTCGAGCAATCAGCCCCAGCATTTT
TRBD2,TRBV24-1,TRBJ2-1,13,NA,CATSGLAGVEQFF,TGTGCCACCAGTGGACTAGCGGGGGTAGAGCAGTTCTTC
TRBD1,TRBV6-1,TRBJ2-1,14,many,CASRAGTGYREQFF,TGTGCCAGCAGAGCCGGGACAGGGTACCGCGAGCAGTTCTTC
NA,TRBV30,TRBJ2-5,11,many,CAWSAAETQYF,TGTGCCTGGAGTGCAGCCGAGACCCAGTACTTC
TRBD2,TRBV10-2,TRBJ2-1,16,many,CASSVGLAAPFNEQFF,TGCGCCAGCAGTGTGGGTCTAGCGGCGCCTTTTAATGAGCAGTTCTTC
NA,TRBV7-9,TRBJ1-4,11,NA,CASTENEKLFF,TGTGCCAGCACTGAAAATGAAAAACTGTTTTTT
NA,TRBV12-3/TRBV12-4,TRBJ1-2,14,NA,CASSLATGRYGYTF,TGTGCCAGCAGTTTAGCAACAGGGAGGTATGGCTACACCTTC
NA,TRBV6-2/TRBV6-3,TRBJ1-2,15,once,CASAHGGRENYGYTF,TGTGCCAGCGCGCATGGGGGGCGGGAGAACTATGGCTACACCTTC
NA,TRBV3-1,TRBJ2-1,13,NA,CASAVAGNNEQFF,TGTGCCAGCGCCGTGGCAGGGAACAATGAGCAGTTCTTC
TRBD1,TRBV12-5,TRBJ2-3,16,many,CASGRFRDRSTDTQYF,TGTGCTAGTGGAAGGTTCCGGGACAGGAGCACAGATACGCAGTATTTT
NA,TRBV6-6,TRBJ2-7,16,many,CASSYSEGDPSYEQYF,TGTGCCAGCAGTTACTCGGAGGGGGACCCCTCCTACGAGCAGTACTTC
TRBD2,TRBV15,TRBJ2-5,19,NA,CATSRGTSGIAGFVQTQYF,TGTGCCACCAGCCGAGGGACTAGCGGGATAGCGGGGTTTGTTCAGACCCAGTACTTC
NA,TRBV2,TRBJ2-1,16,many,CASSARDVRSYNEQFF,TGTGCCAGCAGTGCCCGGGATGTCAGGTCCTACAATGAGCAGTTCTTC
TRBD2,TRBV19,TRBJ2-3,17,many,CASSIDGLAGGTDTQYF,TGTGCCAGTAGTATAGATGGGCTAGCGGGAGGCACAGATACGCAGTATTTT
NA,TRBV6-6,TRBJ1-6,15,NA,CASRRMGQNNSPLHF,TGTGCCAGCAGAAGGATGGGACAAAATAATTCACCCCTCCACTTT
TRBD1,TRBV15,TRBJ2-1,16,many,CATSRAGDRGGNEQFF,TGTGCCACCAGCAGAGCGGGGGACAGGGGTGGGAATGAGCAGTTCTTC
NA,TRBV15,TRBJ2-2,12,many,CATSRLAGELFF,TGTGCCACCAGCAGACTAGCCGGGGAGCTGTTTTTT
TRBD1,TRBV6-6,TRBJ1-2,14,NA,CASTSTGLNYGYTF,TGTGCCAGCACCTCGACAGGGCTTAACTATGGCTACACCTTC
TRBD2,TRBV12-3/TRBV12-4,TRBJ2-1,15,NA,CASSMGLAGSYQQFF,TGTGCCAGCAGCATGGGACTAGCGGGATCTTATCAGCAGTTCTTC
TRBD1,TRBV6-6,TRBJ1-5,15,many,CASSQDQGAGQPQHF,TGTGCCAGCAGCCAAGATCAGGGGGCTGGACAGCCCCAGCATTTT